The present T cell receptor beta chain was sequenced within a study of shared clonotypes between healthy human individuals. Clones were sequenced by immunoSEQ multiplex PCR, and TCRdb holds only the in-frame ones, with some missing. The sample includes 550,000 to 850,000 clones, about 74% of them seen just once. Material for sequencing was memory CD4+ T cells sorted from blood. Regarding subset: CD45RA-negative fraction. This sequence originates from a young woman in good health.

CDR3 bases: TGTGCCACAGGGGCCCACGAGCAGTACTTC. It yields the protein CATGAHEQYF. V gene TRBV28 combines with J gene TRBJ2-7, with a possible D match to TRBD1 (6 bases). Trimming cost V 10 bases and J 5 bases, with 9 bases left between them. The CDR3 covers 10 residues. Germline CDR1 and CDR2: MDHEN and SYDVKM. The full variable domain, completed using reference TRBV28 and TRBJ2-7, is DVKVTQSSRYLVKRTGEKVFLECVQDMDHENMFWYRQDPGLGLRLIYFSYDVKMKEKGDIPEGYSVSREKKERFSLILESASTNQTSMYLCATGAHEQYFGPGTRLTVT.